This T cell receptor beta chain stems from a study of T cells expressing NK-cell markers. Study-level information: Sorted CD3+CD56+NKG2C+, CD3+CD56+NKG2C- and CD3+CD56-NKG2C+ T cells provided the TCR beta repertoires. Out of eight donors sequenced, seven tested HCMV-seropositive and the remaining one seronegative. Study-level findings and limits: A few donors likewise had their CD3+CD56-NKG2C+ fraction led by these clonotypes. Certain NKG2C+ T cell clones were expanded, and their HCMV specificity remained unclear.

Per the germline V gene, CDR1 is SEHNR and CDR2 is FQNEAQ (reference sequence). The CDR3 has 15 residues. No DNA is given; TCRdb re-called the 5' RACE reads and lists each CDR3 protein once. This sample's table has 300,000 to 500,000 distinct CDR3 sequences. Comment on this clonotype: Its antigen is undetermined.

The rearrangement links TRBV7-9 to TRBJ2-1; the TCRdb D gene call, TRBD2, has no DNA to confirm it. The sequencing sample was made of blood T cells: a sorted CD56 or NKG2C T cell subset, CD4+ or CD8+ T cells, or bulk PBMC T cells (not recorded which). The source is a woman between 45 and 60 years old in good health. The CDR3 loop is CASSHRLAGGVEQFF.